Sequencing of this T cell receptor (beta chain) was carried out in a study of cytomegalovirus exposure and HLA in healthy donors. The protocol was immunoSEQ multiplex PCR, while the TCRdb copy is restricted to in-frame clones and leaves out a portion. The table records just under 150,000 clones, roughly 86% of them present only once. J gave up 9 bases and V 4 bases, and 14 bases lay outside the gene matches. Germline loops: CDR1 LNHDA, CDR2 SQIVND (reference sequence). CDR3 length: 16 residues. The receptor comes from a man between 18 and 35 years old in good health and CMV-seropositive. J is TRBJ2-1 and V is TRBV19, with TRBD1 identical over 8 bases. The source material was PBMCs. CDR3 loop: CASSSLTGGATGEQFF. The CDR3 DNA follows: TGTGCCAGTAGTAGCCTAACAGGGGGAGCCACGGGTGAGCAGTTCTTC.